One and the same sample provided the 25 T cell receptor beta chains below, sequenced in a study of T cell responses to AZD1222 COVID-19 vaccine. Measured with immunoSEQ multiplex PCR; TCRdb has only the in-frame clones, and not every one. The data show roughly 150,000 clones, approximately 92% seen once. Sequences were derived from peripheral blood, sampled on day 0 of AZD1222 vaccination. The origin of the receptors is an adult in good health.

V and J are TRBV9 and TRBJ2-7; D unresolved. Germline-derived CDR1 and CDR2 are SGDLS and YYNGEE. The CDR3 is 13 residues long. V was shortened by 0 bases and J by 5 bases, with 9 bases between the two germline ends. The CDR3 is CASSVATQNEQYF. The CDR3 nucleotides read TGTGCCAGCAGCGTAGCTACCCAGAACGAGCAGTACTTC.

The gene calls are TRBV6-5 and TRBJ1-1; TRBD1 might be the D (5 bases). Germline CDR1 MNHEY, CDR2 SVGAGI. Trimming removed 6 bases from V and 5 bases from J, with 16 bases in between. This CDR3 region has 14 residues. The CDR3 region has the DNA TGTGCCAGCAGAAGCGCCCAACGGGGGACTGAAGCTTTCTTT. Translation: CASRSAQRGTEAFF.

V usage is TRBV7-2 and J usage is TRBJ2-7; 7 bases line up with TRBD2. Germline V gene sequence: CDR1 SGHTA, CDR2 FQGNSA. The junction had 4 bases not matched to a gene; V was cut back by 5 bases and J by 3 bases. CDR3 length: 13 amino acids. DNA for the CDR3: TGTGCCAGCAGCCGAGGACTAGACTACGAGCAGTACTTC. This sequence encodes CASSRGLDYEQYF.

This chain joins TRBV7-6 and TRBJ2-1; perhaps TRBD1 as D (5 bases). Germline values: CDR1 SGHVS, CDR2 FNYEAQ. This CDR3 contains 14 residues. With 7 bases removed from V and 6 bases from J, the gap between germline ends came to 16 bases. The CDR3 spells CASIPDSSSNEQFF. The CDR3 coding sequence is TGTGCCAGCATCCCCGACAGTTCTAGCAATGAGCAGTTCTTC.

The CDR3: CASSSGTGDEAFF. CDR3 DNA: TGCGCCAGCAGCTCCGGGACAGGGGATGAAGCTTTCTTT. This chain uses TRBV5-1 with TRBJ1-1; TRBD1 matches at 10 bases. The CDR3 is 13 residues long. The germline V gene encodes CDR1 SGHRS and CDR2 YFSETQ. With V trimmed by 3 bases and J by 7 bases, 3 bases remained unmatched.

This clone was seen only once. CDR3 protein: CASRIREIGKLFF. CDR3 sequence (DNA): TGTGCCAGTAGAATCCGGGAGATAGGAAAACTGTTTTTT. The chain employs TRBV19 and TRBJ1-4; D is ambiguous. This CDR3 contains 13 residues. Germline assignment: CDR1 LNHDA and CDR2 SQIVND (reference sequence). The germline V and J ends were trimmed by 6 bases and 10 bases, with 15 bases remaining between them.

CDR3 DNA: TGTGCCAGCAGCCCCGGTTCGCCCCGACAGGGTATGGCCGGGGAGCTGTTTTTT. Amino acid sequence: CASSPGSPRQGMAGELFF. The V and J genes are TRBV3-1 (or the pseudogene TRBV3-2) and TRBJ2-2; 7 positions agree with TRBD1. Looked up from germline, CDR1 is LGHDT and CDR2 is YNNKEL (reference sequence). The CDR3 has 18 residues. Trimming took 4 bases from V and 6 from J; bases not matched to a gene: 17.

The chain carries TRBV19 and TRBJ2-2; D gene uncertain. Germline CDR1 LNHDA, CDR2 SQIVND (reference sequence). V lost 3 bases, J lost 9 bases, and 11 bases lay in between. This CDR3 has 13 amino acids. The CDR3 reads CASSIGPHRELFF. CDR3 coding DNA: TGTGCCAGTAGTATTGGGCCGCACCGGGAGCTGTTTTTT.

The CDR3: CASSQDITENGYTF. For the CDR3, the DNA is TGTGCCAGCAGCCAAGATATCACAGAGAATGGCTACACCTTC. The genes are TRBV4-2 and TRBJ1-2, with D hard to call. Germline loops: CDR1 LGHNA, CDR2 YNFKEQ. There are 14 residues in the CDR3. Trimming pared 0 bases from V and 6 bases from J, leaving 11 bases between.

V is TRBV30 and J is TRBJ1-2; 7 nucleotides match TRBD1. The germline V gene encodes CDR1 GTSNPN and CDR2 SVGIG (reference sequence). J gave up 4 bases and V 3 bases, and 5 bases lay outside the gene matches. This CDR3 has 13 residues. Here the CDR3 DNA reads TGTGCCTGGAGCAAAGACAGGGCCTATGGCTACACCTTC. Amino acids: CAWSKDRAYGYTF.

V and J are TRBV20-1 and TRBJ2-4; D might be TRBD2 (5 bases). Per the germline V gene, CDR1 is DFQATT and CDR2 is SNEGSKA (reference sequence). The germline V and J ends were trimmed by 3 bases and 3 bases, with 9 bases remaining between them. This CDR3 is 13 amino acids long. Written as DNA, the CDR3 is TGCAGTGCTAGTGAGGGTTACAAAAACATTCAGTACTTC. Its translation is CSASEGYKNIQYF.

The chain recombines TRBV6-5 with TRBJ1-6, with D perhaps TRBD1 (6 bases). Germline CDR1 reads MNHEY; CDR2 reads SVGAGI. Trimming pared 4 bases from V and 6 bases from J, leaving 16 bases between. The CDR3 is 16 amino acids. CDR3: CASSFAIRGPNSPLHF. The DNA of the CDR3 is TGTGCCAGCAGTTTTGCCATACGGGGGCCTAATTCACCCCTCCACTTT.

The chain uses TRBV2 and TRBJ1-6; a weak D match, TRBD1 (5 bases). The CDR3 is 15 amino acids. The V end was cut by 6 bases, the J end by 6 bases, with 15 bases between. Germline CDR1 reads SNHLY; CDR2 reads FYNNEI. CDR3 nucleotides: TGTGCCAGCAGCCCGCCGGGACGGATTAATTCACCCCTCCACTTT. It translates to CASSPPGRINSPLHF.

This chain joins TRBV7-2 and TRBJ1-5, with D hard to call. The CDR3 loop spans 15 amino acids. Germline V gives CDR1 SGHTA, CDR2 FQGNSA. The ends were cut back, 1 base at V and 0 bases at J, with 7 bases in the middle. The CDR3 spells CASSLVGYSNQPQHF. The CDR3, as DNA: TGTGCCAGCAGCTTAGTAGGGTATAGCAATCAGCCCCAGCATTTT.

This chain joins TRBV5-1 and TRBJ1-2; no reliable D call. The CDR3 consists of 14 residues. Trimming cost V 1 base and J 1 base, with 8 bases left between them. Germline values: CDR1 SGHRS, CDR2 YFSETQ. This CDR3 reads CASSLSQLNYGYTF. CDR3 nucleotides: TGCGCCAGCAGCTTGTCTCAGCTTAACTATGGCTACACCTTC.

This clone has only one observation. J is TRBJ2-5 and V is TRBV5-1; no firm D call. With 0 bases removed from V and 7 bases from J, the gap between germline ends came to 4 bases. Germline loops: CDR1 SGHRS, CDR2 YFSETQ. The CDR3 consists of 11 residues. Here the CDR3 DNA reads TGCGCCAGCAGCTTGGAGGGGACCCAGTACTTC. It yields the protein CASSLEGTQYF.

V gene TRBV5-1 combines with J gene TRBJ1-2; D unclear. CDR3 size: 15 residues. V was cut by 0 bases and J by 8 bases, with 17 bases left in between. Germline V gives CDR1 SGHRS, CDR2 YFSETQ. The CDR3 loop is CASSLVLVLLGGYTF. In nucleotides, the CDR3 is TGCGCCAGCAGCTTGGTACTCGTCCTCCTAGGGGGCTACACCTTC.

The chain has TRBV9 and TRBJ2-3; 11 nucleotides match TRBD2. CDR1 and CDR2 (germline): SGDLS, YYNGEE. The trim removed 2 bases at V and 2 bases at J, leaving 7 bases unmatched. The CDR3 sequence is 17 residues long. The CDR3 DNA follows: TGTGCCAGCAGCGTGGGTACTAGCGGGGGATTCACAGATACGCAGTATTTT. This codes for CASSVGTSGGFTDTQYF.

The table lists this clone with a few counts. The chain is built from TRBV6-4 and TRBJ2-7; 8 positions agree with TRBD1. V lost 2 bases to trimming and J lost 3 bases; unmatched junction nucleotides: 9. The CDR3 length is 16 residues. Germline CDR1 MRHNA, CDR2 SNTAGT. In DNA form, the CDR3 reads TGTGCCAGCAGTGACATTTCACCGGGACAGGTCTACGAGCAGTACTTC. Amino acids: CASSDISPGQVYEQYF.

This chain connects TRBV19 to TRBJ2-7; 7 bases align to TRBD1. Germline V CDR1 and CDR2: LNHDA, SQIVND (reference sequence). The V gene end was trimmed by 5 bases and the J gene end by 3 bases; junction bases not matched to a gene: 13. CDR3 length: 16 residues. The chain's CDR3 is CASSLFSGTALYEQYF. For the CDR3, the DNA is TGTGCCAGTAGTCTATTCTCCGGGACAGCACTCTACGAGCAGTACTTC.

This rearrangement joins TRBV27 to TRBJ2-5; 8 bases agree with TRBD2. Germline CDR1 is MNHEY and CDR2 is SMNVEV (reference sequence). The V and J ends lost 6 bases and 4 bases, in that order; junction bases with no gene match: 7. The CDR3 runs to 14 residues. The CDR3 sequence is CASSARGGAETQYF. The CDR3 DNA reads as TGTGCCAGCAGCGCCCGGGGGGGTGCAGAGACCCAGTACTTC.

This CDR3 reads CASSSFGGEAFF. CDR3 in DNA: TGTGCCAGCTCCTCCTTTGGGGGTGAAGCTTTCTTT. The chain employs TRBV6-5 and TRBJ1-1; possible D gene TRBD1, 5 bases. V lost 8 bases and J 7 bases, leaving 14 bases between the germline ends. The CDR3 totals 12 residues. CDR1 MNHEY and CDR2 SVGAGI come from the germline V gene.

The CDR3 DNA is TGTGCCAGTAGGAACGACAGGGCTGGGAATCAGCCCCAGCATTTT. This gives the protein CASRNDRAGNQPQHF. The rearrangement joins TRBV19 to TRBJ1-5; 7 nucleotides line up with TRBD1. The CDR3 has 15 residues. The trim removed 6 bases at V and 4 bases at J, leaving 9 bases unmatched. Looked up from germline, CDR1 is LNHDA and CDR2 is SQIVND (reference sequence).

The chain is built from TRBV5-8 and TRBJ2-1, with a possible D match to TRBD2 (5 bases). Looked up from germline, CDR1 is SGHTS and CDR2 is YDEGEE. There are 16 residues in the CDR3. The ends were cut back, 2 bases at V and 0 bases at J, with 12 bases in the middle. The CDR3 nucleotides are TGTGCCAGCAGCTTCGGGGAGCCCCTCTCCTACAATGAGCAGTTCTTC. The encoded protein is CASSFGEPLSYNEQFF.

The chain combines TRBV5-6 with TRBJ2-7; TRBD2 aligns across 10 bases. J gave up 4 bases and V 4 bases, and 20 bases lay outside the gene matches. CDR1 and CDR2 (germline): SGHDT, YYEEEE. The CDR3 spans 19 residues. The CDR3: CASSTLAGVRVWVSYEQYF. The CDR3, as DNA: TGTGCCAGCAGCACCCTAGCGGGAGTTAGAGTTTGGGTCTCGTACGAGCAGTACTTC.